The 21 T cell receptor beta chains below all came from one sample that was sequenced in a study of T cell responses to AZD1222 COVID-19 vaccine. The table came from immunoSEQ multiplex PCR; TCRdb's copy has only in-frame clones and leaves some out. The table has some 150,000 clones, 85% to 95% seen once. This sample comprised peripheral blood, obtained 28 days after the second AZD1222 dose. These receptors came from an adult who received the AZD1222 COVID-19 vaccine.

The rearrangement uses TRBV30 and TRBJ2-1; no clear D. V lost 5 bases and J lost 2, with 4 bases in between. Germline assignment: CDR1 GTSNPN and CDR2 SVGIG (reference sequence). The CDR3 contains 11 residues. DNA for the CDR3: TGTGCCTGGGGGCCCTACAATGAGCAGTTCTTC. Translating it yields CAWGPYNEQFF. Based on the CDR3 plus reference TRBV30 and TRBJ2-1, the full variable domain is SQTIHQWPATLVQPVGSPLSLECTVEGTSNPNLYWYRQAAGRGLQLLFYSVGIGQISSEVPQNLSASRPQDRQFILSSKKLLLSDSGFYLCAWGPYNEQFFGPGTRLTVL.

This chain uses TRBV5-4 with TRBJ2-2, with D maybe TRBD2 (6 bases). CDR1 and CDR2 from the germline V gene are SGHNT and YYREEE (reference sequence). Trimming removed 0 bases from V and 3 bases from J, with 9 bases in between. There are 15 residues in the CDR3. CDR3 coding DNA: TGTGCCAGCAGCTTGGGCCAGCGGGACACCGGGGAGCTGTTTTTT. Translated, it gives CASSLGQRDTGELFF. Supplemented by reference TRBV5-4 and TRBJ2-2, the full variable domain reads ETGVTQSPTHLIKTRGQQVTLRCSSQSGHNTVSWYQQALGQGPQFIFQYYREEENGRGNFPPRFSGLQFPNYSSELNVNALELDDSALYLCASSLGQRDTGELFFGEGSRLTVL.

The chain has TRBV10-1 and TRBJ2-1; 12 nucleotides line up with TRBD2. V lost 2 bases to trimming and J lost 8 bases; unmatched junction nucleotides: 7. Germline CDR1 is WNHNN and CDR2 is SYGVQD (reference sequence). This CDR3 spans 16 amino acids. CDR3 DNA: TGCGCCAGCAGTGAGGTTAGGACTAGCGGGATCGATGAGCAGTTCTTC. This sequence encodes CASSEVRTSGIDEQFF.

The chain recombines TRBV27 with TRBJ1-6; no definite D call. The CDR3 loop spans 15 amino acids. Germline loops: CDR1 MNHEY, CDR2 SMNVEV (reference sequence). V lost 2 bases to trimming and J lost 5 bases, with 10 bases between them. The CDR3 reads CASSLRRVHNSPLHF. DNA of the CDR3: TGTGCCAGCAGTTTAAGGCGGGTCCATAATTCACCCCTCCACTTT.

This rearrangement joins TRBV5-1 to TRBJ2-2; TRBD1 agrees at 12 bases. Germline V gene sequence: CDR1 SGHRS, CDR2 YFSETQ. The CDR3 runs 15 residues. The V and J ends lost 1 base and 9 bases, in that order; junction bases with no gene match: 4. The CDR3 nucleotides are TGCGCCAGCAGCTTGCGGGACAGGGGGCGCCGGGAGCTGTTTTTT. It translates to CASSLRDRGRRELFF. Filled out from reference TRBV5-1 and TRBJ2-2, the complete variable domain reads KAGVTQTPRYLIKTRGQQVTLSCSPISGHRSVSWYQQTPGQGLQFLFEYFSETQRNKGNFPGRFSGRQFSNSRSEMNVSTLELGDSALYLCASSLRDRGRRELFFGEGSRLTVL.

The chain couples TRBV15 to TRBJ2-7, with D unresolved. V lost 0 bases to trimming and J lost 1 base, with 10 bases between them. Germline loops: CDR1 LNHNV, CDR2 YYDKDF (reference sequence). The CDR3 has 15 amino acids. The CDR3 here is CATSREGYWSYEQYF. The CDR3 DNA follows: TGTGCCACCAGCAGAGAAGGATACTGGTCCTACGAGCAGTACTTC.

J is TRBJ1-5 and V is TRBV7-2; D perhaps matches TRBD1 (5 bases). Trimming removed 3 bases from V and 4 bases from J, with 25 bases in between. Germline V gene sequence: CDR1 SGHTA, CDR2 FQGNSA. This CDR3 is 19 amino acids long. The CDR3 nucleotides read TGTGCCAGCAGCTTTTGGGCTTCCTCAACAAGGGGCGGAAATCAGCCCCAGCATTTT. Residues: CASSFWASSTRGGNQPQHF.

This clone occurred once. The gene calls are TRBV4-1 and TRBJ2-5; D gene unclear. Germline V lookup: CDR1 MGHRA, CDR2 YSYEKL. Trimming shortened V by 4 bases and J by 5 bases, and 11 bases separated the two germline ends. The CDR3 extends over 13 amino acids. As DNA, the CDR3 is TGCGCCAGCAGCCGCGACAATTCGGAGACCCAGTACTTC. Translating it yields CASSRDNSETQYF.

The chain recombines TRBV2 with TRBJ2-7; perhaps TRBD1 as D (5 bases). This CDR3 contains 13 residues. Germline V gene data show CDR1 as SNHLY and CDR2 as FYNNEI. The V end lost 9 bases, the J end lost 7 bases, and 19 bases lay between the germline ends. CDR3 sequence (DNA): TGTGCCAGTGGGCGCGTCTCGCAGGGAGAGCAGTACTTC. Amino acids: CASGRVSQGEQYF.

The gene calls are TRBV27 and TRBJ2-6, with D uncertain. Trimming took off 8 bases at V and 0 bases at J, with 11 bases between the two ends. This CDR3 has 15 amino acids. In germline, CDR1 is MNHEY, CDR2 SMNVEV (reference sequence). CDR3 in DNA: TGTGCCAGCGCCATTTTCGACTCTGGGGCCAACGTCCTGACTTTC. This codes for CASAIFDSGANVLTF.

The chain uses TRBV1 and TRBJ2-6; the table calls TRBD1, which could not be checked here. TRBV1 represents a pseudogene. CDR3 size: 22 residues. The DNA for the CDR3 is TGCACCAGCAGCCAGGGGACAGGGGGCTGTCCAGCTCACGCCTCTGGGGCCAACGTCCTGACTTTC. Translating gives CTSSQGTGGCPAHASGANVLTF.

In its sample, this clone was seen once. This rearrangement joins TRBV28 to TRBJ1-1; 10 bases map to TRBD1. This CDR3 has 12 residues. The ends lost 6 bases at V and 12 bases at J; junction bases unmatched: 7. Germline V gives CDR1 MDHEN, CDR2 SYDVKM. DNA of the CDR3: TGTGCCAGCAGCCCGGGACAGGGGATGACTTTCTTT. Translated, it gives CASSPGQGMTFF.

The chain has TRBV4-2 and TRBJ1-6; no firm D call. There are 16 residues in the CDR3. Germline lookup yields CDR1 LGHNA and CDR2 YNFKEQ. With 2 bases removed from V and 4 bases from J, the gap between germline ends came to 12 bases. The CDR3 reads CASSQNSRGYNSPLHF. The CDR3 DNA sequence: TGTGCCAGCAGCCAAAATAGCAGAGGATATAATTCACCCCTCCACTTT.

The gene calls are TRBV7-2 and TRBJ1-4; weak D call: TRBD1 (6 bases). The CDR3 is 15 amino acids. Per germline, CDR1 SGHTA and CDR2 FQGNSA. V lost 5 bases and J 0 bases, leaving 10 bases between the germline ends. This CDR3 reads CASSASGATNEKLFF. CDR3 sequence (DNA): TGTGCCAGCAGCGCCTCAGGGGCAACTAATGAAAAACTGTTTTTT.

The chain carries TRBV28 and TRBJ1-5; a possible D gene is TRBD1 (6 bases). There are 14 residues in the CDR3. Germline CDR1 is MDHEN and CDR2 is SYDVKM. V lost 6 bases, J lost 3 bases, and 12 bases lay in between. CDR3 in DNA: TGTGCCAGCAGCCCAAACAGGGCCAATCAGCCCCAGCATTTT. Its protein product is CASSPNRANQPQHF.

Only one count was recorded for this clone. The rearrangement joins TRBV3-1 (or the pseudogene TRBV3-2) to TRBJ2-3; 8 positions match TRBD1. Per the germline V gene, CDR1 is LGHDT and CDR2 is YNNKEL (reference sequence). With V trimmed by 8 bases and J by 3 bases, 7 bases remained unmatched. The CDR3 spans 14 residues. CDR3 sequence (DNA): TGTGCCAGCGGTCGGGACAGGCGGACAGATACGCAGTATTTT. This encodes CASGRDRRTDTQYF.

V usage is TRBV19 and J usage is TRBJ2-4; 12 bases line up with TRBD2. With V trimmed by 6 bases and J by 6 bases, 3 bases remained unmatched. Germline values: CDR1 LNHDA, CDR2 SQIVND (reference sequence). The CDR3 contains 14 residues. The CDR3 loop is CASRPLAGGNIQYF. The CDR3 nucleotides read TGTGCCAGTAGGCCACTAGCGGGGGGAAACATTCAGTACTTC.

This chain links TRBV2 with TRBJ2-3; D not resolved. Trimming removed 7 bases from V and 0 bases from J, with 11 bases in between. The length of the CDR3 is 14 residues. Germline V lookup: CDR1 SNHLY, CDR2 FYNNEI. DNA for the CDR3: TGTGCCAGCACTAGGTGGGGTAGCACAGATACGCAGTATTTT. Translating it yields CASTRWGSTDTQYF.

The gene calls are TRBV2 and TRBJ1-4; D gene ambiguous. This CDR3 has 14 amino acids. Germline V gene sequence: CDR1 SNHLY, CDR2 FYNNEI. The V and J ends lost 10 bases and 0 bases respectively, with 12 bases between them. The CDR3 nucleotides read TGTGCCACCAGAGGTGCCTCAACTAATGAAAAACTGTTTTTT. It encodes CATRGASTNEKLFF.

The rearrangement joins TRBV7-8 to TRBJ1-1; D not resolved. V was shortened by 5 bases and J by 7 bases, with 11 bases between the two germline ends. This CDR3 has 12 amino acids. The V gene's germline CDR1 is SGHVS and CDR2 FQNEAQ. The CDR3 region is CASSRSNGEAFF. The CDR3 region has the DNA TGTGCCAGCAGCCGCAGTAACGGTGAAGCTTTCTTT.

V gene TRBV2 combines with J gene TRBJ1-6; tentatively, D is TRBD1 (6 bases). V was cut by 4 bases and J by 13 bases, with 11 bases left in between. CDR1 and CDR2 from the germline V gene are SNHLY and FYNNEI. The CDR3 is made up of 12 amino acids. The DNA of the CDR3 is TGTGCCAGCAGTGGGGACAATGGGCCCCTCCACTTT. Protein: CASSGDNGPLHF.